Below, 5 T cell receptor beta chains from the same sample are listed, as sequenced in a study of T cell repertoires in cytomegalovirus infection. TCRdb called the reads again in MiXCR, with one record for every CDR3 protein. The table lists some 180,000 distinct CDR3 sequences, 17% of them singletons, with around 27% in the top ten. Material: CD8+ T cells from PBMCs. All receptors come from a human donor in good health (CMV status not recorded). Some clones in this sample may be carry-over from other donors' samples.

J is TRBJ2-2 and V is TRBV4-2; tentative D call: TRBD2 (6 bases). The germline V and J ends were trimmed by 0 bases and 7 bases, with 18 bases remaining between them. The CDR3 has 17 amino acids. Per germline, CDR1 LGHNA and CDR2 YNFKEQ. CDR3 DNA sequence: TGTGCCAGCAGCCAAGAAACTGGCGGGGTAGCCGGCGGGGAGCTGTTTTTT. It specifies CASSQETGGVAGGELFF.

This clonotype turned up a few times. V gene TRBV6-2 or TRBV6-3 combines with J gene TRBJ2-1; D is ambiguous. This CDR3 is 12 amino acids long. The germline gives CDR1 MNHEY, CDR2 SVGEGT. Between the trimmed V and J ends, which lost 0 bases and 10 bases, there was a span of 7 bases. CDR3 sequence (DNA): TGTGCCAGCAGTTACTCCTATTTCGAGCAGTTCTTC. It codes for CASSYSYFEQFF.

J is TRBJ2-2 and V is TRBV4-3; TRBD1 aligns across 7 bases. The trim removed 5 bases at V and 6 bases at J, leaving 9 bases unmatched. Germline V lookup: CDR1 LGHNA, CDR2 YSLEER. The CDR3 consists of 15 residues. The CDR3 sequence: CASSFLTGEPGELFF. Here the CDR3 DNA reads TGCGCCAGCAGCTTTCTTACAGGGGAACCCGGGGAGCTGTTTTTT.

In its sample, this clonotype was seen a few times. The J gene is TRBJ2-7, the V gene TRBV18, with 8 bases aligning to TRBD1. The CDR3 extends over 12 amino acids. V shed 5 bases and J 11 bases; nucleotides not matched to a gene: 8. CDR1 and CDR2 from the germline V gene are KGHSH and LQKENI. CDR3 sequence reads: CASSTTDREEYF. For the CDR3, the DNA is TGTGCCAGCTCAACTACGGACAGGGAGGAGTACTTC.

The sample holds a few counts of this clonotype. The CDR3 loop is CSVDILKQAPSNYGYTF. CDR3 DNA: TGCAGCGTTGATATTCTGAAACAGGCTCCCTCTAACTATGGCTACACCTTC. V is TRBV29-1 and J is TRBJ1-2, with a tentative D call TRBD1 (5 bases). Germline CDR1 and CDR2: SQVTM and ANQGSEA. Trimming pared 3 bases from V and 0 bases from J, leaving 20 bases between. There are 17 residues in the CDR3. Complete variable domain (other parts from reference TRBV29-1 and TRBJ1-2): SAVISQKPSRDICQRGTSLTIQCQVDSQVTMMFWYRQQPGQSLTLIATANQGSEATYESGFVIDKFPISRPNLTFSTLTVSNMSPEDSSIYLCSVDILKQAPSNYGYTFGSGTRLTVV.